This TCR beta chain appears in the sequencing data of a study of T cells in localized non-small cell lung cancer. Overall study findings and caveats: Uninvolved neighboring lung showed the greatest T cell clonality, exceeding tumor. Across samples, adjacent lung featured a median approximately 56 of the top 100 tumor clones.

The CDR3 contains 15 residues. Germline loops: CDR1 MDHEN, CDR2 SYDVKM. Trimming took off 8 bases at V and 0 bases at J, with 16 bases between the two ends. On this clone: The target antigen is unknown.

Sequenced by immunoSEQ multiplex PCR; TCRdb stores in-frame clones only, minus some. The sample holds roughly 26,000 clones, about nine tenths seen once. Source: peripheral blood, taken before any cancer treatment. The chain links TRBV28 to TRBJ1-2, with D perhaps TRBD1 (5 bases). This TCR was recovered from a female donor aged 60 or older with stage II squamous cell lung carcinoma. This CDR3 is CASLNGDASNYGYTF. CDR3 bases: TGTGCCAGCTTGAACGGGGACGCATCTAACTATGGCTACACCTTC.